Following are 27 T cell receptor beta chains from one sample sequenced in a study of cytomegalovirus exposure and HLA in healthy donors. Measured with immunoSEQ multiplex PCR; TCRdb has only the in-frame clones, and not every one. The sample comprises roughly 350,000 clones, roughly 85% of which are singletons, and roughly 0.8% rests with the top ten. The material sequenced was PBMCs. These receptors were obtained from a woman younger than 30 in good health and CMV-seronegative.

This clone has only one observation. The chain couples TRBV5-1 to TRBJ2-7; 9 bases map to TRBD1. The CDR3 has 15 amino acids. Per the germline V gene, CDR1 is SGHRS and CDR2 is YFSETQ. J gave up 3 bases and V 2 bases, and 6 bases lay outside the gene matches. CDR3 in DNA: TGCGCCAGCAGCTTCCCGGGACAGGGAATCTACGAGCAGTACTTC. This translates into CASSFPGQGIYEQYF.

The chain combines TRBV6-5 with TRBJ2-3; D is possibly TRBD2 (6 bases). From germline, CDR1 is MNHEY and CDR2 SVGAGI. The V end lost 7 bases, the J end lost 3 bases, and 11 bases lay between the germline ends. The CDR3 is 13 residues long. In nucleotides, the CDR3 is TGTGCCAGCATCGGGGGAGGTACAGATACGCAGTATTTT. Amino acid sequence: CASIGGGTDTQYF.

The chain joins TRBV10-3 to TRBJ2-7; 10 nucleotides align to TRBD2. The J segment lost 5 bases and the V segment lost 8 bases, leaving 3 bases of the junction unmatched. The CDR3 runs 12 residues. Germline-derived CDR1 and CDR2 are ENHRY and SYGVKD. The chain's CDR3 is CAIGGTSDEQYF. The CDR3 region has the DNA TGTGCCATCGGAGGGACTAGCGACGAGCAGTACTTC.

This clone appeared a few times. The chain uses TRBV11-2 and TRBJ2-5; D is perhaps TRBD1 (7 bases). Germline-derived CDR1 and CDR2 are SGHAT and FQNNGV. Trimming shortened V by 3 bases and J by 1 base, and 12 bases separated the two germline ends. The CDR3 extends over 15 amino acids. CDR3 sequence: CASSFSQGGQETQYF. DNA for the CDR3: TGTGCCAGCAGCTTTAGCCAGGGGGGCCAAGAGACCCAGTACTTC.

The V and J genes are TRBV18 and TRBJ2-6; 8 nucleotides match TRBD1. Looked up from germline, CDR1 is KGHSH and CDR2 is LQKENI. V gave up 2 bases and J gave up 3 bases; unmatched junction bases: 6. The CDR3 consists of 17 residues. The CDR3 sequence: CASSPAGQGGGANVLTF. The CDR3, as DNA: TGTGCCAGCTCACCAGCCGGACAGGGAGGTGGGGCCAACGTCCTGACTTTC.

The chain joins TRBV6-4 to TRBJ2-1; TRBD2 aligns across 9 bases. The CDR3 consists of 15 residues. V trimming: 4 bases; J trimming: 9 bases; junction bases outside the gene matches: 10. Looked up from germline, CDR1 is MRHNA and CDR2 is SNTAGT. The CDR3 DNA is TGTGCCAGCAGTGTGTTTGCGGGAGGGCCCCTTGAGCAGTTCTTC. Translation: CASSVFAGGPLEQFF.

The chain combines TRBV6-1 with TRBJ2-7; D possibly corresponds to TRBD2 (5 bases). This CDR3 has 15 amino acids. V was trimmed by 3 bases and J by 3 bases, leaving 15 bases between them. CDR1 MNHNS and CDR2 SASEGT come from the germline V gene. The CDR3 spells CASSDGPRGGYEQYF. As DNA, the CDR3 is TGTGCCAGCAGTGACGGCCCACGGGGTGGCTACGAGCAGTACTTC.

This chain connects TRBV6-5 to TRBJ1-1; TRBD1 agrees at 9 bases. The CDR3 is 15 residues long. Germline values: CDR1 MNHEY, CDR2 SVGAGI. Trimming at V came to 4 bases and at J to 4 bases, leaving 7 bases not matched to a gene. Here the CDR3 reads CASSSGQGYGTEAFF. The CDR3, as DNA: TGTGCCAGCAGTTCCGGACAGGGGTACGGCACTGAAGCTTTCTTT.

This chain links TRBV18 with TRBJ1-4; D is unclear. The V and J ends lost 2 bases and 0 bases respectively, with 7 bases between them. Germline-derived CDR1 and CDR2 are KGHSH and LQKENI. The CDR3 is made up of 15 amino acids. CDR3 protein: CASSPVHATNEKLFF. CDR3 DNA: TGTGCCAGCTCACCAGTACATGCAACTAATGAAAAACTGTTTTTT.

The chain combines TRBV6-5 with TRBJ1-1, with a possible D match to TRBD1 (5 bases). The CDR3 spans 15 residues. Germline-derived CDR1 and CDR2 are MNHEY and SVGAGI. Trimming removed 0 bases from V and 10 bases from J, with 18 bases in between. CDR3 in DNA: TGTGCCAGCAGTTACTCGTCTTCCGCAGGGAGGAGAGCTTTCTTT. Translation: CASSYSSSAGRRAFF.

In its sample, this clone was seen once. CDR3 region: CASSTDSSGANVLTF. The DNA for the CDR3 is TGTGCCAGCAGTACTGACAGTTCTGGGGCCAACGTCCTGACTTTC. The V call is TRBV2, the J call TRBJ2-6; D may be TRBD1 (5 bases). The CDR3 runs 15 residues. Germline CDR1 and CDR2: SNHLY and FYNNEI. The V and J ends lost 5 bases and 1 base respectively, with 9 bases between them.

Points on this clone: The sample holds other DNA sequences that translate to the same CDR3. This chain links TRBV4-2 with TRBJ1-2; D ambiguous. The CDR3 runs 14 residues. Germline V CDR1 and CDR2: LGHNA, YNFKEQ. Trimming pared 0 bases from V and 4 bases from J, leaving 9 bases between. This CDR3 reads CASSQDTGSYGYTF. DNA for the CDR3: TGTGCCAGCAGCCAAGATACGGGGAGCTATGGCTACACCTTC.

The J gene is TRBJ1-2, the V gene TRBV29-1, with 8 bases lining up with TRBD1. J was trimmed by 8 bases and V by 5 bases; bases with no gene match: 13. CDR1 is SQVTM and CDR2 is ANQGSEA in the germline V gene. This CDR3 contains 14 residues. CDR3 sequence: CSVKGQEFPGGYTF. DNA of the CDR3: TGCAGCGTTAAGGGACAGGAATTTCCGGGGGGCTACACCTTC.

V is TRBV6-6 and J is TRBJ1-2; unclear D gene. Germline V CDR1 and CDR2: MNHNY, SVGAGI (reference sequence). This CDR3 region has 12 residues. Between the trimmed V and J ends, which lost 2 bases and 8 bases, there was a span of 9 bases. The CDR3 loop is CASSYPSRGYTF. The CDR3 nucleotides are TGTGCCAGCAGTTACCCTTCTAGGGGCTACACCTTC.

J is TRBJ1-2 and V is TRBV10-3, with D possibly being TRBD1 (6 bases). The CDR3 contains 14 residues. Germline assignment: CDR1 ENHRY and CDR2 SYGVKD. Between the trimmed V and J ends, which lost 11 bases and 3 bases, there was a span of 19 bases. CDR3 nucleotides: TGTGCCGCCGGCGAGGGGGTGAGGGACTATGGCTACACCTTC. It yields the protein CAAGEGVRDYGYTF.

The V gene is TRBV11-2, the J gene TRBJ2-5, with D tentatively TRBD2 (5 bases). The CDR3 sequence is 13 residues long. Trimming removed 2 bases at V and 5 bases at J, with 9 bases between. Per germline, CDR1 SGHAT and CDR2 FQNNGV. CDR3 sequence: CASSLLTGETQYF. In DNA form, the CDR3 reads TGTGCCAGCAGCTTACTTACGGGGGAGACCCAGTACTTC.

The chain employs TRBV6-5 and TRBJ1-5; perhaps TRBD1 as D (6 bases). The CDR3 totals 14 residues. The germline V gene encodes CDR1 MNHEY and CDR2 SVGAGI. Trimming cost V 6 bases and J 1 base, with 10 bases left between them. CDR3 sequence (DNA): TGTGCCAGCAGACCTACAGGGAGCAATCAGCCCCAGCATTTT. It encodes CASRPTGSNQPQHF.

The chain links TRBV2 to TRBJ1-2; D not resolved. V was cut by 1 base and J by 2 bases, with 11 bases left in between. The CDR3 length is 15 residues. Germline V CDR1 and CDR2: SNHLY, FYNNEI. The CDR3 sequence: CASSEGFAANYGYTF. CDR3 DNA sequence: TGTGCCAGCAGTGAAGGTTTTGCAGCGAACTATGGCTACACCTTC.

Remarks on this clone: The same CDR3 also results from other DNA sequences found in this sample. The chain couples TRBV9 to TRBJ2-3; maybe TRBD2 (5 bases). The V and J ends lost 2 bases and 0 bases respectively, with 7 bases between them. From germline, CDR1 is SGDLS and CDR2 YYNGEE. This CDR3 comprises 14 residues. CDR3 DNA sequence: TGTGCCAGCAGCGTGAGCGGTAGCACAGATACGCAGTATTTT. This encodes CASSVSGSTDTQYF.

The chain recombines TRBV28 with TRBJ2-7, with 8 bases matching TRBD1. The germline CDR1 and CDR2 sequences are MDHEN and SYDVKM. V shed 7 bases, J shed 3 bases, and the junction held 8 bases outside the gene matches. This CDR3 region has 14 residues. The CDR3, as DNA: TGTGCCAGCACCGGGACAGGCCCTATCTACGAGCAGTACTTC. This translates into CASTGTGPIYEQYF.

The genes are TRBV29-1 and TRBJ1-2, with a possible D match to TRBD1 (5 bases). CDR1 and CDR2 (germline): SQVTM, ANQGSEA. The length of the CDR3 is 15 residues. In nucleotides, the CDR3 is TGCGTCACTAGGGGCAGTGCGGGGGCTAACTATGGCTACACCTTC. Its protein product is CVTRGSAGANYGYTF.

The chain recombines TRBV6-6 with TRBJ2-1; 9 nucleotides align to TRBD2. With V trimmed by 4 bases and J by 7 bases, 5 bases remained unmatched. Germline-derived CDR1 and CDR2 are MNHNY and SVGAGI (reference sequence). The CDR3 is made up of 14 amino acids. Here the CDR3 reads CASSSLAGRNEQFF. The CDR3 DNA reads TGTGCCAGCAGTTCACTAGCGGGCCGGAATGAGCAGTTCTTC.

The gene calls are TRBV6-4 and TRBJ2-1; 10 bases match TRBD2. CDR1 is MRHNA and CDR2 is SNTAGT in the germline V gene. J was trimmed by 0 bases and V by 2 bases; bases with no gene match: 10. This CDR3 comprises 19 residues. The CDR3 DNA sequence: TGTGCCAGCAGTGACACATCAAGGACTAGCGGAGGCTCCTACAATGAGCAGTTCTTC. Its translation: CASSDTSRTSGGSYNEQFF.

The chain employs TRBV4-3 and TRBJ2-7; D call uncertain. Deletions cut 0 bases from V and 1 base from J, with 10 bases between. CDR1 and CDR2 from the germline V gene are LGHNA and YSLEER. The CDR3 is 15 amino acids. The DNA for the CDR3 is TGCGCCAGCAGCCAAGACTATTCCCGATCCTACGAGCAGTACTTC. Its protein is CASSQDYSRSYEQYF.

This rearrangement joins TRBV6-6 to TRBJ2-7, with TRBD1 identical over 8 bases. The junction had 5 bases not matched to a gene; V was cut back by 5 bases and J by 2 bases. Germline CDR1 is MNHNY and CDR2 is SVGAGI (reference sequence). CDR3 length: 14 residues. For the CDR3, the DNA is TGTGCCAGCAGTGGACAGGGAAGGGCCTACGAGCAGTACTTC. This codes for CASSGQGRAYEQYF.

This clone was recorded once. This chain uses TRBV19 with TRBJ1-4; no reliable D call. The CDR3 contains 14 residues. Trimming stripped 3 bases from V and 2 bases from J, with 7 bases between. Germline V gives CDR1 LNHDA, CDR2 SQIVND (reference sequence). CDR3 amino acids: CASSMTTTNEKLFF. Written as DNA, the CDR3 is TGTGCCAGTAGTATGACTACCACTAATGAAAAACTGTTTTTT.

The V gene is TRBV5-1, the J gene TRBJ2-1; D not certain. V was pared by 0 bases and J by 8 bases, with 6 bases between. CDR1 and CDR2 from the germline V gene are SGHRS and YFSETQ. The CDR3 runs to 12 residues. Here the CDR3 reads CASSLVRDEQFF. The CDR3 region has the DNA TGCGCCAGCAGCTTGGTCCGGGATGAGCAGTTCTTC.